These 17 T cell receptor beta chains were sequenced from one sample in a study of T cell responses to AZD1222 COVID-19 vaccine. Some clones are missing from TCRdb's copy, which holds only in-frame ones; the method was immunoSEQ multiplex PCR. The sample has around 99,000 clones, approximately 85% seen once. The sequencing used peripheral blood, collected on day 0 of MenACWY control vaccination. The receptors derive from an adult in good health.

This clone has only a few counts. The chain links TRBV5-1 to TRBJ1-3; no reliable D call. Germline CDR1 reads SGHRS; CDR2 reads YFSETQ. Trimming took off 0 bases at V and 0 bases at J, with 10 bases between the two ends. This CDR3 region has 16 residues. DNA for the CDR3: TGCGCCAGCAGCTTGGGAAGTAGGAGCTCTGGAAACACCATATATTTT. Translated: CASSLGSRSSGNTIYF.

The gene calls are TRBV28 and TRBJ2-7, with 8 bases fitting TRBD1. The CDR3 covers 15 residues. Trimming at V came to 8 bases and at J to 4 bases, leaving 13 bases not matched to a gene. Germline V gene data show CDR1 as MDHEN and CDR2 as SYDVKM. The CDR3 coding sequence is TGTGCCAGCGCCCCCTGGGGGCAGGGGGCGTACGAGCAGTACTTC. Protein: CASAPWGQGAYEQYF.

The chain links TRBV2 to TRBJ2-2; D gene ambiguous. This CDR3 contains 15 residues. V dropped 4 bases and J dropped 4 bases, with 13 bases sitting between them. The germline CDR1 and CDR2 sequences are SNHLY and FYNNEI. CDR3 sequence reads: CASSAGASGTGELFF. The CDR3 DNA follows: TGTGCCAGCAGTGCCGGAGCGTCGGGCACCGGGGAGCTGTTTTTT.

The chain is built from TRBV4-3 and TRBJ2-3; 12 bases align to TRBD2. This CDR3 has 16 residues. With V trimmed by 0 bases and J by 6 bases, 4 bases remained unmatched. In germline, CDR1 is LGHNA, CDR2 YSLEER. CDR3: CASSQDASGGADTQYF. DNA of the CDR3: TGCGCCAGCAGCCAAGATGCTAGCGGGGGGGCCGATACGCAGTATTTT.

The table lists this clone with a count of one. This sequence joins TRBV7-2 and TRBJ2-1; D could derive from TRBD1 or TRBD2 (6 bases each). V lost 5 bases, J lost 3 bases, and 14 bases lay in between. The CDR3 loop spans 15 amino acids. CDR1 SGHTA and CDR2 FQGNSA come from the germline V gene. Here the CDR3 DNA reads TGTGCCAGCAGCCGCGGTGGGGGGCTCTACAATGAGCAGTTCTTC. It codes for CASSRGGGLYNEQFF. Complete variable domain (other parts from reference TRBV7-2 and TRBJ2-1): GAGVSQSPSNKVTEKGKDVELRCDPISGHTALYWYRQSLGQGLEFLIYFQGNSAPDKSGLPSDRFSAERTGGSVSTLTIQRTQQEDSAVYLCASSRGGGLYNEQFFGPGTRLTVL.

This clone turned up a few times. The chain uses TRBV30 and TRBJ1-1, with unresolved D. This CDR3 region has 13 residues. Trimming stripped 1 base from V and 2 bases from J, with 8 bases between. Per germline, CDR1 GTSNPN and CDR2 SVGIG (reference sequence). The CDR3 nucleotides are TGTGCCTGGAGTGCCAACCTAAACACTGAAGCTTTCTTT. It encodes CAWSANLNTEAFF. The full variable domain, its missing parts supplied by reference TRBV30 and TRBJ1-1, is SQTIHQWPATLVQPVGSPLSLECTVEGTSNPNLYWYRQAAGRGLQLLFYSVGIGQISSEVPQNLSASRPQDRQFILSSKKLLLSDSGFYLCAWSANLNTEAFFGQGTRLTVV.

V gene TRBV6-1 combines with J gene TRBJ1-1; TRBD1 might be the D (5 bases). Germline values: CDR1 MNHNS, CDR2 SASEGT. There are 14 residues in the CDR3. Trimming took off 2 bases at V and 5 bases at J, with 12 bases between the two ends. The CDR3 protein is CASSERFRGTEAFF. In DNA, the CDR3 is TGTGCCAGCAGTGAAAGATTCCGGGGGACTGAAGCTTTCTTT.

This chain joins TRBV6-2 or TRBV6-3 and TRBJ2-5; either TRBD1 or TRBD2 may supply D (5 bases each). The germline V and J ends were trimmed by 2 bases and 5 bases, with 12 bases remaining between them. CDR3 length: 14 residues. Germline values: CDR1 MNHEY, CDR2 SVGEGT. The CDR3 bases are TGTGCCAGCAGTTACGGGGGATCGTGGGAGACCCAGTACTTC. Amino acid sequence: CASSYGGSWETQYF.

J is TRBJ2-1 and V is TRBV5-4; 7 nucleotides align to TRBD2. Germline-derived CDR1 and CDR2 are SGHNT and YYREEE (reference sequence). V gave up 6 bases and J gave up 10 bases; unmatched junction bases: 16. The CDR3 has 15 residues. The CDR3 nucleotides read TGTGCCAGCACCCTTGGGGGGGAGGGCCGCCGAGAGCAGTTCTTC. This codes for CASTLGGEGRREQFF.

Concerning this clone: The sample holds other DNA sequences that translate to the same CDR3. The chain uses TRBV30 and TRBJ2-7; no firm D call. Germline V gives CDR1 GTSNPN, CDR2 SVGIG (reference sequence). CDR3 size: 12 residues. Trimming shortened V by 2 bases and J by 2 bases, and 7 bases separated the two germline ends. CDR3 DNA sequence: TGTGCCTGGAGTAGTTCGCCCTACGAGCAGTACTTC. Residues: CAWSSSPYEQYF. Drawing the rest from reference TRBV30 and TRBJ2-7, the complete variable domain is SQTIHQWPATLVQPVGSPLSLECTVEGTSNPNLYWYRQAAGRGLQLLFYSVGIGQISSEVPQNLSASRPQDRQFILSSKKLLLSDSGFYLCAWSSSPYEQYFGPGTRLTVT.

The rearrangement uses TRBV5-1 and TRBJ1-1, with D possibly being TRBD1 (6 bases). From germline, CDR1 is SGHRS and CDR2 YFSETQ. This CDR3 is built from 14 residues. With 0 bases removed from V and 4 bases from J, the gap between germline ends came to 10 bases. The CDR3 sequence: CASSLGQGTTEAFF. In DNA, the CDR3 is TGCGCCAGCAGCTTGGGGCAGGGGACCACTGAAGCTTTCTTT.

The chain recombines TRBV5-4 with TRBJ2-7; D not resolved. Germline V gene sequence: CDR1 SGHNT, CDR2 YYREEE (reference sequence). The CDR3 sequence is 13 residues long. V was cut by 4 bases and J by 9 bases, with 17 bases left in between. The CDR3 sequence: CASSLDAPIRQYF. CDR3 nucleotides: TGTGCCAGCAGCCTGGACGCGCCTATCAGGCAGTACTTC.

The gene calls are TRBV20-1 and TRBJ2-7; the match to TRBD2 covers 9 bases. The CDR3 is 15 residues long. V lost 3 bases to trimming and J lost 4 bases; unmatched junction nucleotides: 10. CDR1 and CDR2 (germline): DFQATT, SNEGSKA (reference sequence). CDR3 amino acids: CSASRGGRAGYEQYF. DNA of the CDR3: TGCAGTGCTAGTCGCGGCGGGAGGGCCGGGTACGAGCAGTACTTC.

This chain joins TRBV19 and TRBJ2-1, with 9 positions matching TRBD2. The CDR3 is 14 amino acids. V lost 1 base to trimming and J lost 9 bases; unmatched junction nucleotides: 4. Germline V gene lookup returns CDR1 LNHDA and CDR2 SQIVND (reference sequence). The CDR3 spells CASSIASGIGEQFF. The CDR3 bases are TGTGCCAGTAGTATAGCTAGCGGGATAGGTGAGCAGTTCTTC.

This sequence joins TRBV19 and TRBJ1-5, with D possibly TRBD1 on 5 matching bases. The CDR3 is 15 amino acids. Deletions cut 4 bases from V and 7 bases from J, with 17 bases between. Germline values: CDR1 LNHDA, CDR2 SQIVND (reference sequence). The CDR3 nucleotides are TGTGCCAGTAGTACCACGACAGTACCGCGCCAGCCCCAGCATTTT. Translation: CASSTTTVPRQPQHF.

This clone occurred a few times. The chain joins TRBV11-2 to TRBJ2-7; no definite D call. The ends were cut back, 9 bases at V and 7 bases at J, with 16 bases in the middle. This CDR3 comprises 12 residues. Looked up from germline, CDR1 is SGHAT and CDR2 is FQNNGV. CDR3 nucleotides: TGTGCCAGTTCCCAACAAGGAAGGGAGCAGTACTTC. It codes for CASSQQGREQYF. The full variable domain, completed using reference TRBV11-2 and TRBJ2-7, is EAGVAQSPRYKIIEKRQSVAFWCNPISGHATLYWYQQILGQGPKLLIQFQNNGVVDDSQLPKDRFSAERLKGVDSTLKIQPAKLEDSAVYLCASSQQGREQYFGPGTRLTVT.

The V and J genes are TRBV7-7 and TRBJ2-1, with D unresolved. Trimming took 5 bases from V and 2 from J, leaving 13 bases between them. From germline, CDR1 is SSHAT and CDR2 FNYEAQ (reference sequence). CDR3 size: 15 residues. The CDR3 spells CASSLNSEPYNEQFF. In DNA form, the CDR3 reads TGTGCCAGCAGCCTGAACAGCGAGCCCTACAATGAGCAGTTCTTC.